The 18 T cell receptor beta chains presented below share a single source sample, sequenced in a study of T cell responses to AZD1222 COVID-19 vaccine. Assay used: immunoSEQ multiplex PCR; TCRdb lists only in-frame clones, some missing. Of about 120,000 clones detected, roughly nine tenths appear once; the ten largest clones hold 2.4%. The sequencing used peripheral blood, collected on day 0 of AZD1222 vaccination. The origin of the receptors is an adult in good health.

The rearrangement uses TRBV7-2 and TRBJ1-2; no definite D call. Trimming cost V 6 bases and J 4 bases, with 12 bases left between them. The length of the CDR3 is 13 residues. CDR1 SGHTA and CDR2 FQGNSA come from the germline V gene. The CDR3 DNA sequence: TGTGCCAGCAGTCAACTCAATAGCTATGGCTACACCTTC. Its translation: CASSQLNSYGYTF.

This sequence joins TRBV19 and TRBJ1-5, with D tentatively TRBD1 (5 bases). Trimming pared 5 bases from V and 0 bases from J, leaving 14 bases between. This CDR3 has 16 residues. CDR1 is LNHDA, CDR2 SQIVND, per germline (reference sequence). CDR3 region: CASSSRGGDSNQPQHF. The CDR3 nucleotides are TGTGCCAGTAGTTCGAGGGGAGGGGATAGCAATCAGCCCCAGCATTTT.

The table lists this clone with a few counts. The chain is built from TRBV29-1 and TRBJ1-2, with TRBD1 matching 9 bases. This CDR3 has 13 amino acids. V shed 7 bases, J shed 4 bases, and the junction held 7 bases outside the gene matches. Germline V gives CDR1 SQVTM, CDR2 ANQGSEA. CDR3 bases: TGCAGCGCCCCGGGACAGGGACTCTATGGCTACACCTTC. Its translation is CSAPGQGLYGYTF.

The chain recombines TRBV6-5 with TRBJ2-4; D uncertain. Per the germline V gene, CDR1 is MNHEY and CDR2 is SVGAGI. V lost 7 bases, J lost 4 bases, and 5 bases lay in between. This CDR3 spans 11 amino acids. As DNA, the CDR3 is TGTGCCAGCACCCAGAAAAACATTCAGTACTTC. Translating gives CASTQKNIQYF.

V usage is TRBV28 and J usage is TRBJ1-5, with TRBD1 as a possible D gene (5 bases). Germline V gives CDR1 MDHEN, CDR2 SYDVKM. V gave up 8 bases and J gave up 4 bases, with 9 bases separating them. The CDR3 spans 12 residues. Written as DNA, the CDR3 is TGTGCCAGCTTTAAGGGGAATCAGCCCCAGCATTTT. Translation: CASFKGNQPQHF. Filled out from reference TRBV28 and TRBJ1-5, the complete variable domain reads DVKVTQSSRYLVKRTGEKVFLECVQDMDHENMFWYRQDPGLGLRLIYFSYDVKMKEKGDIPEGYSVSREKKERFSLILESASTNQTSMYLCASFKGNQPQHFGDGTRLSIL.

V and J are TRBV28 and TRBJ1-6, with D hard to call. Trimming removed 4 bases at V and 9 bases at J, with 7 bases between. CDR1 is MDHEN, CDR2 SYDVKM, per germline. This CDR3 has 12 residues. CDR3 amino acids: CASSSIGSPLHF. The CDR3 DNA reads TGTGCCAGCAGTTCGATTGGTTCACCCCTCCACTTT.

The chain employs TRBV2 and TRBJ2-7; D gene unclear. CDR1 is SNHLY, CDR2 FYNNEI, per germline. V was clipped by 4 bases and J by 0 bases, with 13 bases between them. This CDR3 is 15 amino acids long. CDR3 in amino acids: CASSGDRSGSYEQYF. CDR3 nucleotide sequence: TGTGCCAGCAGTGGGGATAGGTCGGGCTCCTACGAGCAGTACTTC. Full variable domain (outside the CDR3, taken from reference TRBV2 and TRBJ2-7): EPEVTQTPSHQVTQMGQEVILRCVPISNHLYFYWYRQILGQKVEFLVSFYNNEISEKSEIFDDQFSVERPDGSNFTLKIRSTKLEDSAMYFCASSGDRSGSYEQYFGPGTRLTVT.

The rearrangement links TRBV27 to TRBJ1-6; 7 bases are a match to TRBD1. V lost 6 bases, J lost 4 bases, and 9 bases stayed unmatched. CDR1 MNHEY and CDR2 SMNVEV come from the germline V gene (reference sequence). The CDR3 contains 16 residues. CDR3: CASRQRDSRYNSPLHF. The DNA of the CDR3 is TGTGCCAGCAGGCAACGGGACAGCAGATATAATTCACCCCTCCACTTT.

V is TRBV3-1 (or the pseudogene TRBV3-2) and J is TRBJ2-1; possibly TRBD2 for D (6 bases). The V end was cut by 3 bases, the J end by 8 bases, with 11 bases between. Germline assignment: CDR1 LGHDT and CDR2 YNNKEL (reference sequence). CDR3 length: 13 amino acids. The CDR3 loop reads CASSHKGGDEQFF. The CDR3 coding sequence is TGTGCCAGCAGCCATAAAGGAGGGGATGAGCAGTTCTTC.

The chain links TRBV6-4 to TRBJ2-7; a possible D gene is TRBD1 (5 bases). The CDR3 contains 13 residues. V lost 6 bases to trimming and J lost 6 bases, with 15 bases between them. Germline CDR1 and CDR2: MRHNA and SNTAGT. The DNA for the CDR3 is TGTGCCAGCAGCCTCAGGGCAGGTCTCGAGCAGTACTTC. As protein: CASSLRAGLEQYF.

The chain couples TRBV20-1 to TRBJ1-1; D remains ambiguous. Germline V gene data show CDR1 as DFQATT and CDR2 as SNEGSKA (reference sequence). V was shortened by 4 bases and J by 6 bases, with 9 bases between the two germline ends. The CDR3 loop spans 11 amino acids. CDR3: CSATSVAEAFF. The CDR3 coding sequence is TGCAGTGCTACCTCGGTCGCTGAAGCTTTCTTT.

This rearrangement joins TRBV19 to TRBJ2-7; 10 positions match TRBD1. The CDR3 is made up of 14 amino acids. V shed 6 bases and J 3 bases; nucleotides not matched to a gene: 5. Germline values: CDR1 LNHDA, CDR2 SQIVND (reference sequence). The CDR3 DNA sequence: TGTGCCAGTAGGGACAGGGGGAGCGACTACGAGCAGTACTTC. This sequence encodes CASRDRGSDYEQYF.

This clone was found once. The rearrangement links TRBV13 to TRBJ2-1; D gene unclear. This CDR3 is 15 amino acids long. V lost 1 base to trimming and J lost 0 bases, with 7 bases between them. Germline V gives CDR1 PRHDT, CDR2 FYEKMQ (reference sequence). This CDR3 reads CASSLDPGSYNEQFF. CDR3 nucleotide sequence: TGTGCCAGCAGCTTAGATCCGGGCTCCTACAATGAGCAGTTCTTC.

The gene calls are TRBV27 and TRBJ2-3; 7 bases map to TRBD1. The germline V gene encodes CDR1 MNHEY and CDR2 SMNVEV (reference sequence). The CDR3 has 16 residues. Trimming took 3 bases from V and 4 from J; bases not matched to a gene: 10. CDR3 bases: TGTGCCAGCAGTTTGACAGGGTTGGCGGTCCCAGATACGCAGTATTTT. It yields the protein CASSLTGLAVPDTQYF.

The gene calls are TRBV28 and TRBJ1-2, with 8 bases that match TRBD1. Germline CDR1 MDHEN, CDR2 SYDVKM. The ends lost 8 bases at V and 5 bases at J; junction bases unmatched: 7. CDR3 length: 13 residues. The CDR3 region is CASVFDRGYGYTF. The CDR3 DNA sequence: TGTGCCAGCGTCTTCGACAGGGGATATGGCTACACCTTC.

J is TRBJ1-6 and V is TRBV18, with 7 bases aligning to TRBD1. CDR3 size: 15 residues. With V trimmed by 6 bases and J by 7 bases, 9 bases remained unmatched. Germline V lookup: CDR1 KGHSH, CDR2 LQKENI. In DNA, the CDR3 is TGTGCCAGCTCCTCGACAGGGACGGGGAATTCACCCCTCCACTTT. It specifies CASSSTGTGNSPLHF.

This sequence joins TRBV5-1 and TRBJ2-3, with 10 positions matching TRBD1. This CDR3 contains 14 residues. Germline V gives CDR1 SGHRS, CDR2 YFSETQ. The V and J ends lost 6 bases and 3 bases, in that order; junction bases with no gene match: 4. The CDR3 loop reads CASKAGQGTDTQYF. The DNA for the CDR3 is TGCGCCAGCAAGGCGGGACAGGGGACAGATACGCAGTATTTT. Looking up the rest from reference TRBV5-1 and TRBJ2-3 gives the full variable domain: KAGVTQTPRYLIKTRGQQVTLSCSPISGHRSVSWYQQTPGQGLQFLFEYFSETQRNKGNFPGRFSGRQFSNSRSEMNVSTLELGDSALYLCASKAGQGTDTQYFGPGTRLTVL.

This chain uses TRBV15 with TRBJ2-5; D remains unclear. Germline CDR1 LNHNV, CDR2 YYDKDF (reference sequence). This CDR3 spans 14 amino acids. V lost 1 base and J 4 bases, leaving 10 bases between the germline ends. CDR3 region: CATSRAQSGETQYF. In DNA, the CDR3 is TGTGCCACCAGCAGAGCCCAGAGTGGAGAGACCCAGTACTTC.